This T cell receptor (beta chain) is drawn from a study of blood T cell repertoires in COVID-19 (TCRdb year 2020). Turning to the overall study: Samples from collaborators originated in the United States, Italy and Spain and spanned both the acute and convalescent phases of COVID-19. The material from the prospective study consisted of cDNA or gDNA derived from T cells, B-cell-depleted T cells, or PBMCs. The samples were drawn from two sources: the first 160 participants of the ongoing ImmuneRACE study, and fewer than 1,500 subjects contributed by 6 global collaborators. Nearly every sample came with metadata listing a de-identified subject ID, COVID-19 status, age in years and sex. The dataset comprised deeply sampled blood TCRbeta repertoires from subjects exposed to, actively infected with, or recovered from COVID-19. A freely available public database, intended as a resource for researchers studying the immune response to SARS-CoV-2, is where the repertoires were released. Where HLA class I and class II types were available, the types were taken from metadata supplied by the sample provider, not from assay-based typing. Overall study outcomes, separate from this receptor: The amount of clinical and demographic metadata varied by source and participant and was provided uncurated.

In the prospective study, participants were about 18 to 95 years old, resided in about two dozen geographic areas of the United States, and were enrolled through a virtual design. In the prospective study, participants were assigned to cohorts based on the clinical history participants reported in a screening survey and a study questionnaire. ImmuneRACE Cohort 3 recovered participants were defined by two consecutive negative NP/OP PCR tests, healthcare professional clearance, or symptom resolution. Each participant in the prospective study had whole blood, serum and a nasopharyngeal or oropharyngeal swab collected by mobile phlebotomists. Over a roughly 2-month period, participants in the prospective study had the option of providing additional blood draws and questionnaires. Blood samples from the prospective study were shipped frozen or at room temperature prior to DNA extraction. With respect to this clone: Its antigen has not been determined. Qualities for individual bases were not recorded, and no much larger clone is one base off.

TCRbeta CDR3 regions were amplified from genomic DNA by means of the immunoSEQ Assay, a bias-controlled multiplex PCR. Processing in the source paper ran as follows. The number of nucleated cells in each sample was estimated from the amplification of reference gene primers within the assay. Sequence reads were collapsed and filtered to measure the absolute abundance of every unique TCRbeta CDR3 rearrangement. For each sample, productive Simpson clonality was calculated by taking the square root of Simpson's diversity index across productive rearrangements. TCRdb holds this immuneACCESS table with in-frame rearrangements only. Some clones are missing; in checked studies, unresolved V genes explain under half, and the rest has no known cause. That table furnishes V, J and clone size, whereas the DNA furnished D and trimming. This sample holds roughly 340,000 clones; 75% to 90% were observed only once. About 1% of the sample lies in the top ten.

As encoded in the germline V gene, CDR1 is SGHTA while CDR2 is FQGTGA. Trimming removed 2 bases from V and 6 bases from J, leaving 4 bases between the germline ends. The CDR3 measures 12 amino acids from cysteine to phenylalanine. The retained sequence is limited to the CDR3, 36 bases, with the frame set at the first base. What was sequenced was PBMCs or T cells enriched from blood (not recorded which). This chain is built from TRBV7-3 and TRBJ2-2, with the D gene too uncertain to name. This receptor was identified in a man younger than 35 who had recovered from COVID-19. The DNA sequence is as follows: TGTGCCAGCAGCTTATCCTCCGGGGAGCTGTTTTTT. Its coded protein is CASSLSSGELFF.